This T cell receptor beta chain was profiled in a study of long-term antiretroviral therapy in people with HIV. Sequencing used immunoSEQ v3.0 at survey level. Clones were read by immunoSEQ multiplex PCR, and TCRdb kept only the in-frame ones, dropping some. Here the sample spans under 20,000 clones, roughly 76% being singletons. The CDR3 loop spans 15 amino acids. V lost 6 bases and J lost 5, with 16 bases in between. Germline loops: CDR1 SNHLY, CDR2 FYNNEI. Specimens carried about 0.85-10 million cryopreserved PBMC before DNA extraction. The chain couples TRBV2 to TRBJ1-4, with D possibly TRBD1 on 6 matching bases. The sequence was collected from a woman in her 50s with HIV. The sample here was unsorted PBMCs, taken 1.5 years before starting antiretroviral therapy. As DNA, the CDR3 is TGTGCCAGCAGGCAGCGGGGGCAGGGAAATGAAAAACTGTTTTTT. As protein: CASRQRGQGNEKLFF.